One and the same sample provided the 19 T cell receptor beta chains below, sequenced in a study of blood T cell repertoires in COVID-19. The table came from immunoSEQ multiplex PCR; TCRdb's copy has only in-frame clones and leaves some out. The table includes roughly 130,000 clones, around nine tenths detected once. Sequencing input: peripheral blood. Receptors were obtained from a man aged 45-65 years with active COVID-19.

The V and J genes are TRBV5-4 and TRBJ2-1; possible D gene TRBD2, 5 bases. V dropped 5 bases and J dropped 4 bases, with 16 bases sitting between them. Germline lookup yields CDR1 SGHNT and CDR2 YYREEE (reference sequence). CDR3 size: 15 residues. This CDR3 is CASSLVGNRYNEQFF. CDR3 bases: TGTGCCAGCAGTCTTGTCGGGAACAGATACAATGAGCAGTTCTTC.

This sequence joins TRBV27 and TRBJ1-1; D is possibly TRBD1 (5 bases). Trimming stripped 5 bases from V and 4 bases from J, with 17 bases between. Germline V gene data show CDR1 as MNHEY and CDR2 as SMNVEV (reference sequence). CDR3 length: 15 amino acids. The CDR3 protein is CASSADRVRSTEAFF. CDR3 bases: TGTGCCAGCAGTGCCGACAGAGTTCGGAGCACTGAAGCTTTCTTT.

This chain links TRBV4-1 with TRBJ2-5; D gene uncertain. V was shortened by 1 base and J by 4 bases, with 4 bases between the two germline ends. The CDR3 has 12 amino acids. Germline CDR1 MGHRA, CDR2 YSYEKL. The CDR3 region is CASSQGRETQYF. CDR3 DNA: TGCGCCAGCAGCCAAGGGAGAGAGACCCAGTACTTC.

As for this clone: This CDR3 is also generated by other DNA sequences in the sample. This chain connects TRBV28 to TRBJ1-2; D perhaps matches TRBD1 (6 bases). V lost 6 bases to trimming and J lost 2 bases, with 10 bases between them. CDR1 and CDR2 (germline): MDHEN, SYDVKM. This CDR3 is 13 amino acids long. This CDR3 is CASSLTGNYGYTF. CDR3 DNA sequence: TGTGCCAGCAGCCTGACAGGAAACTATGGCTACACCTTC.

The rearrangement joins TRBV19 to TRBJ2-3; perhaps TRBD1 as D (6 bases). The CDR3 runs 14 residues. Trimming took off 9 bases at V and 0 bases at J, with 13 bases between the two ends. Per the germline V gene, CDR1 is LNHDA and CDR2 is SQIVND (reference sequence). CDR3 residues: CASQRTVSTDTQYF. CDR3 bases: TGTGCCAGCCAGCGGACAGTAAGCACAGATACGCAGTATTTT. Filled out from reference TRBV19 and TRBJ2-3, the complete variable domain reads DGGITQSPKYLFRKEGQNVTLSCEQNLNHDAMYWYRQDPGQGLRLIYYSQIVNDFQKGDIAEGYSVSREKKESFPLTVTSAQKNPTAFYLCASQRTVSTDTQYFGPGTRLTVL.

This clone is a singleton in its sample. The rearrangement links TRBV25-1 to TRBJ2-1; TRBD1 matches 9 bases. Per the germline V gene, CDR1 is MGHDK and CDR2 is SYGVNS. The CDR3 sequence is 16 residues long. The junction had 8 bases not matched to a gene; V was cut back by 5 bases and J by 3 bases. CDR3 in amino acids: CASSKPGQGFYNEQFF. As DNA, the CDR3 is TGTGCCAGCAGTAAACCGGGACAGGGATTCTACAATGAGCAGTTCTTC.

This chain connects TRBV3-1 (or the pseudogene TRBV3-2) to TRBJ2-3; no definite D call. V lost 3 bases and J 1 base, leaving 8 bases between the germline ends. Germline loops: CDR1 LGHDT, CDR2 YNNKEL (reference sequence). The CDR3 runs to 14 residues. Written as DNA, the CDR3 is TGTGCCAGCAGCCAGGTCTACGGCACAGATACGCAGTATTTT. Its protein is CASSQVYGTDTQYF.

The chain is built from TRBV5-1 and TRBJ1-1; D might be TRBD1 (5 bases). Germline CDR1 and CDR2: SGHRS and YFSETQ. The V end lost 1 base, the J end lost 7 bases, and 14 bases lay between the germline ends. This CDR3 has 14 residues. CDR3 nucleotides: TGCGCCAGCAGCTTGACCATATTGGGGGGTGAAGCTTTCTTT. Its translation is CASSLTILGGEAFF. The whole variable domain, remainder taken from reference TRBV5-1 and TRBJ1-1, is KAGVTQTPRYLIKTRGQQVTLSCSPISGHRSVSWYQQTPGQGLQFLFEYFSETQRNKGNFPGRFSGRQFSNSRSEMNVSTLELGDSALYLCASSLTILGGEAFFGQGTRLTVV.

The V and J genes are TRBV5-1 and TRBJ2-5; D is perhaps TRBD2 (6 bases). The germline CDR1 and CDR2 sequences are SGHRS and YFSETQ. The CDR3 spans 14 residues. Trimming took off 2 bases at V and 5 bases at J, with 13 bases between the two ends. CDR3 in DNA: TGCGCCAGCAGCTTCGCGGGGACTGCGGAGACCCAGTACTTC. Translating gives CASSFAGTAETQYF.

In this sample, this clone turned up once. The rearrangement uses TRBV18 and TRBJ1-4; weak D call: TRBD1 (6 bases). V lost 4 bases and J 4 bases, leaving 13 bases between the germline ends. The CDR3 has 15 residues. The V gene's germline CDR1 is KGHSH and CDR2 LQKENI. CDR3 sequence: CASSREQGSNEKLFF. The CDR3 DNA sequence: TGTGCCAGCTCACGGGAACAGGGAAGTAATGAAAAACTGTTTTTT.

The chain is built from TRBV3-1 (or the pseudogene TRBV3-2) and TRBJ2-1; 9 positions agree with TRBD2. CDR1 is LGHDT, CDR2 YNNKEL, per germline (reference sequence). CDR3 size: 15 residues. With V trimmed by 4 bases and J by 6 bases, 7 bases remained unmatched. DNA of the CDR3: TGTGCCAGCAGCCTGACTAGCGGACGCATCAATGAGCAGTTCTTC. The encoded protein is CASSLTSGRINEQFF.

V gene TRBV29-1 combines with J gene TRBJ2-6; D possibly corresponds to TRBD2 (5 bases). Per the germline V gene, CDR1 is SQVTM and CDR2 is ANQGSEA. This CDR3 has 16 residues. V lost 4 bases, J lost 4 bases, and 17 bases lay in between. The CDR3 sequence: CSVAGSRLPGANVLTF. The CDR3 DNA reads as TGCAGCGTTGCTGGGAGCAGGTTGCCGGGGGCCAACGTCCTGACTTTC.

The chain employs TRBV2 and TRBJ1-6, with 9 bases identical to TRBD1. From germline, CDR1 is SNHLY and CDR2 FYNNEI. The trim removed 9 bases at V and 4 bases at J, leaving 4 bases unmatched. The CDR3 spans 14 residues. This CDR3 is CARAGQGYNSPLHF. The CDR3 DNA reads TGTGCCAGGGCCGGACAGGGGTATAATTCACCCCTCCACTTT. The full variable domain, in which reference TRBV2 and TRBJ1-6 provide the parts outside the CDR3, is EPEVTQTPSHQVTQMGQEVILRCVPISNHLYFYWYRQILGQKVEFLVSFYNNEISEKSEIFDDQFSVERPDGSNFTLKIRSTKLEDSAMYFCARAGQGYNSPLHFGNGTRLTVT.

The rearrangement uses TRBV30 and TRBJ1-2, with a possible D match to TRBD1 (6 bases). Trimming pared 5 bases from V and 8 bases from J, leaving 18 bases between. The CDR3 is 13 residues long. In germline, CDR1 is GTSNPN, CDR2 SVGIG (reference sequence). The CDR3 loop reads CAWQGQPSYGYTF. CDR3 sequence (DNA): TGTGCCTGGCAGGGGCAACCATCGTACGGCTACACCTTC. Based on the CDR3 plus reference TRBV30 and TRBJ1-2, the full variable domain is SQTIHQWPATLVQPVGSPLSLECTVEGTSNPNLYWYRQAAGRGLQLLFYSVGIGQISSEVPQNLSASRPQDRQFILSSKKLLLSDSGFYLCAWQGQPSYGYTFGSGTRLTVV.

This chain joins TRBV5-6 and TRBJ2-7, with D possibly being TRBD2 (5 bases). Trimming pared 0 bases from V and 6 bases from J, leaving 7 bases between. From germline, CDR1 is SGHDT and CDR2 YYEEEE. The CDR3 is made up of 12 amino acids. The CDR3 loop reads CASSLGEFEQYV. The CDR3 DNA follows: TGTGCCAGCAGCTTGGGGGAGTTCGAGCAGTACGTC.

The V call is TRBV6-5, the J call TRBJ1-2, with D maybe TRBD1 (5 bases). Germline values: CDR1 MNHEY, CDR2 SVGAGI. The V gene lost 4 bases and the J gene lost 6 bases, with 12 bases spanning the gap. The CDR3 has 13 residues. CDR3 sequence reads: CASSSSSGNGYTF. The CDR3 DNA sequence: TGTGCCAGCAGTTCCTCCTCAGGGAATGGCTACACCTTC.

V is TRBV18 and J is TRBJ1-6, with TRBD1 identical over 7 bases. CDR3 length: 14 amino acids. The ends lost 6 bases at V and 7 bases at J; junction bases unmatched: 6. Germline-derived CDR1 and CDR2 are KGHSH and LQKENI. This CDR3 is CASSRQGGNSPLHF. CDR3 DNA: TGTGCCAGCTCCCGACAGGGTGGGAATTCACCCCTCCACTTT. The full variable domain, with the rest looked up from reference TRBV18 and TRBJ1-6, is NAGVMQNPRHLVRRRGQEARLRCSPMKGHSHVYWYRQLPEEGLKFMVYLQKENIIDESGMPKERFSAEFPKEGPSILRIQQVVRGDSAAYFCASSRQGGNSPLHFGNGTRLTVT.

V gene TRBV20-1 combines with J gene TRBJ2-2; 9 nucleotides match TRBD2. Germline values: CDR1 DFQATT, CDR2 SNEGSKA (reference sequence). The V segment lost 3 bases and the J segment 0 bases; nucleotides outside the gene matches: 5. This CDR3 comprises 16 residues. The CDR3: CSASGSSGANTGELFF. The CDR3 DNA follows: TGCAGTGCTAGTGGTTCTAGCGGGGCGAACACCGGGGAGCTGTTTTTT.

The chain uses TRBV12-3 or TRBV12-4 and TRBJ2-1; no clear D. V was cut by 3 bases and J by 6 bases, with 9 bases left in between. The CDR3 is made up of 13 amino acids. The CDR3 is CASSFPDINEQFF. The CDR3 DNA reads TGTGCCAGCAGTTTCCCTGACATCAATGAGCAGTTCTTC.